The rows below give T cell receptor beta chains drawn from one sample of a study of preoperative IRX-2 immunotherapy in early breast cancer. Assay: immunoSEQ multiplex PCR; the TCRdb copy retains only in-frame clones and omits some. This table has about 19,000 clones, around four fifths appearing once. The sequenced sample was lymph node tissue, obtained after IRX-2 immunotherapy. The receptor source for this set is a human donor with breast cancer. CDR3s include the opening cysteine and the closing phenylalanine or tryptophan. Fields, in order: CDR3 length, J gene, clone size, D gene, V gene, CDR3 protein, CDR3 DNA. A D gene is named only where the DNA matches it firmly. Expanded clones are given a class, and other clones once, few, many or no size at all.

length: 13
J: TRBJ1-5
size: .
D: .
V: TRBV19
CDR3: CASTLTVNQPQHF
DNA: TGTGCCAGTACCCTGACAGTTAATCAGCCCCAGCATTTT

length: 15
J: TRBJ2-5
size: .
D: TRBD1
V: TRBV5-1
CDR3: CASSLWDRGQETQYF
DNA: TGCGCCAGCAGCCTTTGGGACAGGGGGCAAGAGACCCAGTACTTC

length: 18
J: TRBJ2-2
size: .
D: TRBD2
V: TRBV5-1
CDR3: CASSSLGLAGGNTGELFF
DNA: TGCGCCAGCAGCAGCCTTGGACTAGCGGGAGGTAACACCGGGGAGCTGTTTTTT

length: 14
J: TRBJ1-1
size: .
D: TRBD1
V: TRBV11-1
CDR3: CASILGGGNTEAFF
DNA: TGTGCCAGTATCCTAGGGGGCGGGAACACTGAAGCTTTCTTT

length: 13
J: TRBJ1-1
size: .
D: .
V: TRBV28
CDR3: CASSVDGGGKAFF
DNA: TGTGCCAGCAGTGTGGACGGCGGTGGGAAAGCTTTCTTT

length: 15
J: TRBJ1-4
size: few
D: .
V: TRBV15
CDR3: CATSTSSGAGEKLFF
DNA: TGTGCCACCAGCACCAGTTCGGGCGCCGGGGAAAAACTGTTTTTT

length: 14
J: TRBJ2-3
size: .
D: .
V: TRBV5-1
CDR3: CASSLQGGTDTQYF
DNA: TGCGCCAGCAGCTTGCAAGGGGGCACAGATACGCAGTATTTT

length: 15
J: TRBJ1-1
size: .
D: .
V: TRBV23-1
CDR3: CASSLDWLPAAEAFF
DNA: TGCGCCAGCAGCTTAGATTGGCTTCCGGCAGCTGAAGCTTTCTTT

length: 18
J: TRBJ1-6
size: .
D: .
V: TRBV6-8
CDR3: CASSPGQLRSSYNSPLHF
DNA: TGTGCCAGCAGCCCGGGACAACTAAGGAGCTCCTATAATTCACCCCTCCACTTT

length: 15
J: TRBJ2-4
size: .
D: .
V: TRBV7-6
CDR3: CASSGGRGAKNIQYF
DNA: TGTGCCAGCAGCGGGGGGCGCGGGGCCAAAAACATTCAGTACTTC

length: 14
J: TRBJ2-7
size: .
D: .
V: TRBV6-8
CDR3: CASSLQGSLIEQYF
DNA: TGTGCCAGCAGTCTACAGGGCTCACTGATCGAGCAGTACTTC

length: 14
J: TRBJ1-4
size: few
D: TRBD1
V: TRBV11-3
CDR3: CASSAGQLNEKLFF
DNA: TGTGCCAGCAGCGCGGGACAGTTGAATGAAAAACTGTTTTTT

length: 15
J: TRBJ2-7
size: .
D: .
V: TRBV6-8
CDR3: CASSYLRRGSYEQYF
DNA: TGTGCCAGCAGTTACCTTCGCCGGGGGTCCTACGAGCAGTACTTC

length: 13
J: TRBJ2-1
size: .
D: .
V: TRBV19
CDR3: CASSPLRVNEQFF
DNA: TGTGCCAGTAGTCCCCTCCGGGTCAATGAGCAGTTCTTC

length: 18
J: TRBJ2-5
size: .
D: .
V: TRBV5-1
CDR3: CASSFPQGFRGSQETQYF
DNA: TGCGCCAGCAGCTTTCCCCAGGGGTTTAGGGGCTCCCAAGAGACCCAGTACTTC

length: 14
J: TRBJ2-5
size: .
D: TRBD2
V: TRBV29-1
CDR3: CSVAPGSGEETQYF
DNA: TGCAGCGTTGCCCCGGGTAGCGGGGAAGAGACCCAGTACTTC

length: 13
J: TRBJ1-1
size: .
D: .
V: TRBV19
CDR3: CASETGEHTEAFF
DNA: TGTGCCAGCGAGACAGGTGAACACACTGAAGCTTTCTTT

length: 14
J: TRBJ2-1
size: few
D: .
V: TRBV29-1
CDR3: CSVSFLASLDEQFF
DNA: TGCAGCGTTAGTTTCCTAGCGAGTCTAGACGAGCAGTTCTTC

length: 14
J: TRBJ1-3
size: .
D: .
V: TRBV18
CDR3: CASRDGRSGNTIYF
DNA: TGTGCCAGCCGAGACGGCCGCTCTGGAAACACCATATATTTT

length: 16
J: TRBJ1-2
size: .
D: TRBD1
V: TRBV19
CDR3: CASWNTGGSLLYGYTF
DNA: TGTGCCAGTTGGAACACAGGGGGATCTTTGCTCTATGGCTACACCTTC

length: 16
J: TRBJ2-1
size: .
D: TRBD2
V: TRBV9
CDR3: CASSPPGLAGYNEQFF
DNA: TGTGCCAGCAGTCCCCCGGGACTAGCGGGCTACAATGAGCAGTTCTTC

length: 16
J: TRBJ1-3
size: few
D: .
V: TRBV19
CDR3: CASSNPRRNSGNTIYF
DNA: TGTGCCAGTAGTAACCCCCGACGCAACTCTGGAAACACCATATATTTT

length: 15
J: TRBJ1-5
size: .
D: .
V: TRBV18
CDR3: CASSPRGDSNQPQHF
DNA: TGTGCCAGCTCACCCAGGGGCGACAGCAATCAGCCCCAGCATTTT

length: 17
J: TRBJ1-1
size: .
D: TRBD1
V: TRBV18
CDR3: CASSLTGTGLQSTEAFF
DNA: TGTGCCAGCTCACTTACCGGGACAGGGTTGCAGAGCACTGAAGCTTTCTTT

length: 14
J: TRBJ2-7
size: once
D: TRBD1
V: TRBV6-8
CDR3: CASRITGAYYEQYF
DNA: TGTGCCAGCAGAATAACAGGGGCCTACTACGAGCAGTACTTC

length: 13
J: TRBJ2-1
size: .
D: .
V: TRBV19
CDR3: CASIEGWSNEQFF
DNA: TGTGCCAGTATCGAGGGGTGGTCCAATGAGCAGTTCTTC

length: 15
J: TRBJ2-5
size: .
D: TRBD1
V: TRBV12-5
CDR3: CASTLGQGYQETQYF
DNA: TGTGCCAGCACCCTAGGACAGGGGTACCAAGAGACCCAGTACTTC

length: 13
J: TRBJ1-1
size: .
D: .
V: TRBV18
CDR3: CASSTEMNTEAFF
DNA: TGTGCCAGCTCAACAGAAATGAACACTGAAGCTTTCTTT

length: 16
J: TRBJ2-7
size: .
D: TRBD2
V: TRBV11-3
CDR3: CASSPSSRGRGHEQYF
DNA: TGTGCCAGCAGCCCCTCCAGTAGAGGGAGGGGACACGAGCAGTACTTC